This record concerns one TCR beta chain sequence. Its antigen specificity is not known. Base qualities are not provided; no much larger clone lies one nucleotide away. The CDR3 runs 17 residues from the cysteine to the phenylalanine. Solely the CDR3 DNA is kept, with 51 bases framed from the first base. V lost 6 bases and J lost 3 bases, and the count of bases not matched to a germline gene is 8. From a lookup of the germline V gene, CDR1 and CDR2 are SGHRS and YFSETQ. At one collaborating source in Seattle, patients were enrolled during active infection and were followed longitudinally through the course of disease. Collaborating institutions collected whole blood in K2EDTA tubes following their own protocols. Collaborator samples were shipped for TCRbeta analysis as frozen whole blood, isolated PBMCs, or DNA extracted from either sample type. These data originate in a study of blood T cell repertoires in COVID-19 (TCRdb year 2020). About the study as a whole: Collaborator samples came from the United States, Italy and Spain and covered acute and convalescent phases of COVID-19. The prospective study material was composed of cDNA or gDNA derived from T cells, B-cell-depleted T cells, or PBMCs. The dataset comprised deeply sampled blood TCRbeta repertoires from subjects exposed to, actively infected with, or recovered from COVID-19. The repertoires were released in a freely available public database meant as a resource for research on the immune response to SARS-CoV-2. The samples were drawn from the first 160 participants of the ongoing ImmuneRACE study and from 950 to 1,500 subjects provided by 6 global collaborators. A de-identified subject ID, COVID-19 status, age in years and sex were almost always included in the sample metadata. HLA class I and class II types, where available, came from metadata supplied by the sample provider rather than from assay-based typing.

The immunoSEQ Assay, a bias-controlled multiplex PCR, was used to amplify TCRbeta CDR3 regions from genomic DNA. For the original study's pipeline: Nucleated cell counts per sample were estimated from amplification of reference gene primers within the assay. Sequence reads were collapsed and filtered to measure the absolute abundance of every unique TCRbeta CDR3 rearrangement. For each sample, productive Simpson clonality was calculated by taking the square root of Simpson's diversity index across productive rearrangements. TCRdb mirrors the immuneACCESS table, restricted to in-frame sequences. Some clones are absent from its copies; in checked studies, under half trace to an unresolved V gene, and the reason for the others is unknown. V, J and clone size derive from that table, while D and trimming were established from the DNA sequence. Recorded for this sample are some 300,000 clones; roughly 90% of them occurred a single time. Together, the top ten hold roughly 14% of the sample.

Broad study findings and their caveats: The amount of clinical and demographic metadata varied by source and participant and was provided uncurated.

The sample was peripheral blood. The receptor's source is a woman in her 70s with COVID-19, enrolled during active disease. Rearrangement joined TRBV5-1 to TRBJ2-6, with 11 bases aligning to TRBD1. The CDR3 corresponds to CASTRTGGAGGANVLTF. The DNA sequence is given as TGCGCCAGCACTAGGACAGGGGGCGCCGGTGGGGCCAACGTCCTGACTTTC.